Below, 10 T cell receptor beta chains from the same sample are listed, as sequenced in a study of T cell changes during pregnancy in multiple sclerosis. Profiling relied on immunoSEQ multiplex PCR, and the TCRdb table lists in-frame clones only, not all of them. The profile covers around 25,000 clones, with about 85% appearing a single time and 15% to 19% taken by the ten largest. The sample in question was CD8+ T cells from peripheral blood mononuclear cells, obtained in the first trimester of pregnancy. These receptors were taken from a female donor in good health, enrolled as a control in a pregnancy study.

The chain joins TRBV6-5 to TRBJ2-1, with D tentatively TRBD1 (6 bases). The CDR3 is 15 amino acids. The V gene's germline CDR1 is MNHEY and CDR2 SVGAGI. Trimming took off 5 bases at V and 3 bases at J, with 14 bases between the two ends. CDR3 region: CASSPGTLDYNEQFF. CDR3 bases: TGTGCCAGCAGTCCCGGGACACTAGACTACAATGAGCAGTTCTTC.

The chain has TRBV5-1 and TRBJ2-7; 7 bases match TRBD1. J gave up 4 bases and V 0 bases, and 10 bases lay outside the gene matches. The CDR3 sequence is 16 residues long. Germline values: CDR1 SGHRS, CDR2 YFSETQ. CDR3: CASSLAEGAPAYEQYF. DNA for the CDR3: TGCGCCAGCAGCTTGGCCGAGGGGGCGCCAGCTTACGAGCAGTACTTC.

The V gene is TRBV13, the J gene TRBJ1-5, with TRBD1 as a possible D gene (5 bases). Trimming pared 0 bases from V and 15 bases from J, leaving 12 bases between. Germline lookup yields CDR1 PRHDT and CDR2 FYEKMQ (reference sequence). This CDR3 is built from 12 residues. The CDR3 region is CASSLGRGLLHF. For the CDR3, the DNA is TGTGCCAGCAGCTTAGGAAGGGGACTCCTGCATTTT.

The chain recombines TRBV11-2 with TRBJ1-3, with D tentatively TRBD1 (6 bases). The V end lost 5 bases, the J end lost 4 bases, and 15 bases lay between the germline ends. Germline V gives CDR1 SGHAT, CDR2 FQNNGV. The CDR3 runs to 15 residues. The DNA for the CDR3 is TGTGCCAGCAGCATACTACAGGGAGCGGGAAACACCATATATTTT. This encodes CASSILQGAGNTIYF.

At least ten counts were recorded for this clone. The CDR3 region is CASSSTGKDEQFF. In DNA form, the CDR3 reads TGTGCCAGCAGCTCCACAGGAAAGGATGAGCAGTTCTTC. The rearrangement joins TRBV7-9 to TRBJ2-1, with D perhaps TRBD1 (5 bases). This CDR3 comprises 13 residues. The germline V gene encodes CDR1 SEHNR and CDR2 FQNEAQ (reference sequence). Trimming pared 4 bases from V and 8 bases from J, leaving 12 bases between.

V gene TRBV21-1 combines with J gene TRBJ1-5. TRBV21-1 is termed a pseudogene. The CDR3 loop spans 15 amino acids. The CDR3: CASPQGGVSNQPQHF. The CDR3 DNA reads as TGTGCCAGCCCTCAAGGAGGGGTTAGCAATCAGCCCCAGCATTTT.

Comments on this clone: Other DNA sequences of this sample code for an identical CDR3. The gene calls are TRBV9 and TRBJ2-3, with D unresolved. V dropped 0 bases and J dropped 1 base, with 3 bases sitting between them. From germline, CDR1 is SGDLS and CDR2 YYNGEE. The CDR3 loop spans 13 amino acids. The CDR3 region is CASSVGGTDTQYF. CDR3 bases: TGTGCCAGCAGCGTAGGCGGCACAGATACGCAGTATTTT.

Points on this clone: The CDR3 carries no conserved terminal phenylalanine or tryptophan, so it likely arises from a read error. The DNA is left out, because the CDR3 cannot be placed on it with certainty; the CDR3 is given as TCRdb lists it. The chain uses TRBV5-5 and TRBJ2-7; the table's D gene call, TRBD2, was not cross checked with the DNA. Inclusive of both ends, the CDR3 amounts to 12 amino acids. CDR1 SGHKS and CDR2 YYEKEE come from the germline V gene (reference sequence). The CDR3 spells CASSLVGLGWDL.

This chain uses TRBV7-2 with TRBJ2-5, with D perhaps TRBD1 (5 bases). Trimming took off 6 bases at V and 4 bases at J, with 18 bases between the two ends. The CDR3 has 15 residues. CDR1 and CDR2 (germline): SGHTA, FQGNSA. As DNA, the CDR3 is TGTGCCAGCAGGCTTGACAGTGTATCGGCAGAGACCCAGTACTTC. Translating gives CASRLDSVSAETQYF.

This clone was counted ten times or more. V is TRBV30 and J is TRBJ1-2; the D gene is possibly TRBD1 (5 bases). The length of the CDR3 is 15 residues. Germline CDR1 reads GTSNPN; CDR2 reads SVGIG (reference sequence). The V and J ends lost 0 bases and 6 bases respectively, with 17 bases between them. Here the CDR3 reads CAWSVQDAFSHGYTF. In DNA, the CDR3 is TGTGCCTGGAGTGTACAGGACGCCTTCTCGCATGGCTACACCTTC.